A single sample gave rise to the 20 T cell receptor beta chains below, sequenced in a study of T cell responses to AZD1222 COVID-19 vaccine. Here immunoSEQ multiplex PCR was the method, and the copy in TCRdb shows in-frame clones only, minus some. This table holds roughly 99,000 clones, over 80% found once. Sequencing was performed on peripheral blood, taken 28 days after the second AZD1222 dose. The receptors stem from an adult who received the AZD1222 COVID-19 vaccine.

The chain is built from TRBV6-6 and TRBJ1-2; D gene unclear. With 2 bases removed from V and 4 bases from J, the gap between germline ends came to 14 bases. CDR1 is MNHNY and CDR2 is SVGAGI in the germline V gene (reference sequence). This CDR3 has 15 amino acids. The CDR3 DNA reads TGTGCCAGCAGTTACGTCAGTGGTTTCGGCTATGGCTACACCTTC. Translating gives CASSYVSGFGYGYTF.

The rearrangement joins TRBV28 to TRBJ1-5; D possibly corresponds to TRBD1 (6 bases). This CDR3 is 15 amino acids long. Trimming removed 6 bases from V and 2 bases from J, with 14 bases in between. Germline values: CDR1 MDHEN, CDR2 SYDVKM. This CDR3 is CASRRQVNGNQPQHF. DNA of the CDR3: TGTGCCAGCAGAAGACAGGTCAACGGCAATCAGCCCCAGCATTTT.

The V and J genes are TRBV6-5 and TRBJ1-6, with unresolved D. Trimming removed 6 bases from V and 5 bases from J, with 8 bases in between. Germline V lookup: CDR1 MNHEY, CDR2 SVGAGI. The CDR3 has 13 amino acids. Written as DNA, the CDR3 is TGTGCCAGCAGAACGCTGCATAATTCACCCCTCCACTTT. Its protein is CASRTLHNSPLHF.

V is TRBV5-6 and J is TRBJ2-7, with unresolved D. The germline V and J ends were trimmed by 0 bases and 0 bases, with 4 bases remaining between them. Germline V lookup: CDR1 SGHDT, CDR2 YYEEEE. The CDR3 is 13 residues long. CDR3 sequence reads: CASSLDLSYEQYF. As DNA, the CDR3 is TGTGCCAGCAGCTTGGATCTCTCCTACGAGCAGTACTTC.

This clone occurred once. The chain uses TRBV5-1 and TRBJ2-7; 8 bases are shared with TRBD1. With 1 base clipped from V and 3 bases from J, the junction kept 3 bases outside the gene matches. This CDR3 contains 14 residues. CDR1 is SGHRS, CDR2 YFSETQ, per germline. CDR3 sequence (DNA): TGCGCCAGCAGCTTGAAGACAGGGGACTACGAGCAGTACTTC. Its protein is CASSLKTGDYEQYF.

This clone showed up just once. The chain combines TRBV2 with TRBJ1-1; no firm D call. This CDR3 is built from 13 residues. Trimming stripped 5 bases from V and 2 bases from J, with 9 bases between. Germline V CDR1 and CDR2: SNHLY, FYNNEI. In nucleotides, the CDR3 is TGTGCCAGCAGTTCCGACTCCAACACTGAAGCTTTCTTT. This gives the protein CASSSDSNTEAFF.

The chain has TRBV25-1 and TRBJ2-2, with TRBD2 identical over 11 bases. CDR1 is MGHDK, CDR2 SYGVNS, per germline. V lost 10 bases to trimming and J lost 2 bases; unmatched junction nucleotides: 15. This CDR3 has 18 amino acids. CDR3 in amino acids: CATNKAVLAGVNTGELFF. Here the CDR3 DNA reads TGTGCCACCAATAAGGCGGTACTAGCGGGAGTTAACACCGGGGAGCTGTTTTTT.

CDR3 sequence (DNA): TGTGCCACCAGCAGAGATATAAGTGTGGAGGGTGGCTACACCTTC. This sequence encodes CATSRDISVEGGYTF. The chain couples TRBV15 to TRBJ1-2; D gene ambiguous. Per germline, CDR1 LNHNV and CDR2 YYDKDF (reference sequence). The ends were cut back, 0 bases at V and 7 bases at J, with 15 bases in the middle. CDR3 length: 15 residues. Full variable domain (rest looked up from reference TRBV15 and TRBJ1-2): DAMVIQNPRYQVTQFGKPVTLSCSQTLNHNVMYWYQQKSSQAPKLLFHYYDKDFNNEADTPDNFQSRRPNTSFCFLDIRSPGLGDTAMYLCATSRDISVEGGYTFGSGTRLTVV.

The V call is TRBV5-1, the J call TRBJ2-7; 8 bases agree with TRBD2. This CDR3 has 15 residues. Germline V gene data show CDR1 as SGHRS and CDR2 as YFSETQ. Trimming at V came to 4 bases and at J to 1 base, leaving 7 bases not matched to a gene. Here the CDR3 reads CASSAWTSPSYEQYF. The CDR3, as DNA: TGCGCCAGCAGCGCTTGGACTAGCCCATCCTACGAGCAGTACTTC. The full variable domain, completed using reference TRBV5-1 and TRBJ2-7, is KAGVTQTPRYLIKTRGQQVTLSCSPISGHRSVSWYQQTPGQGLQFLFEYFSETQRNKGNFPGRFSGRQFSNSRSEMNVSTLELGDSALYLCASSAWTSPSYEQYFGPGTRLTVT.

This chain uses TRBV7-2 with TRBJ2-3, with 7 bases fitting TRBD2. Germline V gene data show CDR1 as SGHTA and CDR2 as FQGNSA. V trimming: 5 bases; J trimming: 0 bases; junction bases outside the gene matches: 5. The CDR3 extends over 15 amino acids. DNA for the CDR3: TGTGCCAGCAGCCTCCGGACTAGTAGCACAGATACGCAGTATTTT. It codes for CASSLRTSSTDTQYF.

This clone was observed a single time. The chain couples TRBV7-3 to TRBJ2-1, with D hard to call. The CDR3 has 13 residues. V lost 1 base and J 10 bases, leaving 11 bases between the germline ends. Germline CDR1 reads SGHTA; CDR2 reads FQGTGA. The CDR3 loop reads CASSLSPLGEQFF. The CDR3 coding sequence is TGTGCCAGCAGCTTAAGCCCCTTGGGGGAGCAGTTCTTC. Looking up the rest from reference TRBV7-3 and TRBJ2-1 gives the full variable domain: GAGVSQTPSNKVTEKGKYVELRCDPISGHTALYWYRQSLGQGPEFLIYFQGTGAADDSGLPNDRFFAVRPEGSVSTLKIQRTERGDSAVYLCASSLSPLGEQFFGPGTRLTVL.

The V call is TRBV7-9, the J call TRBJ1-5, with TRBD1 identical over 8 bases. The CDR3 is 13 amino acids. The junction had 3 bases not matched to a gene; V was cut back by 4 bases and J by 7 bases. The V gene's germline CDR1 is SEHNR and CDR2 FQNEAQ (reference sequence). CDR3 nucleotides: TGTGCCAGCAGCTACAGGGGGGAACAGCCCCAGCATTTT. It specifies CASSYRGEQPQHF.

The chain employs TRBV6-6 and TRBJ1-2; D ambiguous. Trimming stripped 0 bases from V and 7 bases from J, with 9 bases between. Germline V gene data show CDR1 as MNHNY and CDR2 as SVGAGI (reference sequence). CDR3 length equals 13 residues. For the CDR3, the DNA is TGTGCCAGCAGTTACTCGACCGGTGGTGGCTACACCTTC. Encoded protein: CASSYSTGGGYTF.

The chain uses TRBV18 and TRBJ2-5; D remains unclear. The ends were cut back, 3 bases at V and 3 bases at J, with 8 bases in the middle. This CDR3 spans 13 amino acids. Germline lookup yields CDR1 KGHSH and CDR2 LQKENI. CDR3 amino acids: CASSPSSKETQYF. In nucleotides, the CDR3 is TGTGCCAGCTCACCTTCCTCAAAAGAGACCCAGTACTTC.

This clone has a single count. This chain uses TRBV5-6 with TRBJ1-3; D perhaps matches TRBD1 (6 bases). V was shortened by 1 base and J by 4 bases, with 9 bases between the two germline ends. Germline V lookup: CDR1 SGHDT, CDR2 YYEEEE. The CDR3 consists of 14 residues. Written as DNA, the CDR3 is TGTGCCAGCAGCTTGCTACAGGGAGGAAACACCATATATTTT. Amino acids: CASSLLQGGNTIYF. Filled out from reference TRBV5-6 and TRBJ1-3, the complete variable domain reads DAGVTQSPTHLIKTRGQQVTLRCSPKSGHDTVSWYQQALGQGPQFIFQYYEEEERQRGNFPDRFSGHQFPNYSSELNVNALLLGDSALYLCASSLLQGGNTIYFGEGSWLTVV.

The V gene is TRBV5-1, the J gene TRBJ1-2; D call uncertain. Trimming cost V 4 bases and J 8 bases, with 18 bases left between them. Germline-derived CDR1 and CDR2 are SGHRS and YFSETQ. The CDR3 loop spans 14 amino acids. The CDR3 region is CASSPRGSIEGYTF. The CDR3 DNA follows: TGCGCCAGCAGCCCCCGAGGGTCTATAGAAGGCTACACCTTC.

The J gene is TRBJ2-7, the V gene TRBV11-2, with 8 bases matching TRBD1. CDR1 is SGHAT, CDR2 FQNNGV, per germline. J was trimmed by 3 bases and V by 5 bases; bases with no gene match: 6. CDR3 length equals 14 residues. CDR3 protein: CASSRMGQDYEQYF. In DNA, the CDR3 is TGTGCCAGCAGCCGAATGGGACAGGACTACGAGCAGTACTTC.

Only one count was recorded for this clone. This chain joins TRBV5-1 and TRBJ2-3; TRBD2 agrees at 14 bases. Germline V gene lookup returns CDR1 SGHRS and CDR2 YFSETQ. The CDR3 consists of 17 residues. After removal of 0 bases from V and 1 base from J, the junction contained 1 base not matched to a gene. The CDR3 DNA reads as TGCGCCAGCAGCTTGGTGGGACTAGCGGGAGGCACAGATACGCAGTATTTT. It translates to CASSLVGLAGGTDTQYF.

The chain couples TRBV2 to TRBJ2-3; 9 positions agree with TRBD1. This CDR3 is 13 amino acids long. From germline, CDR1 is SNHLY and CDR2 FYNNEI. Trimming removed 10 bases from V and 5 bases from J; junction bases left unmatched: 7. CDR3 sequence (DNA): TGTGCCATCGGGACAGGGACGGGAGATACGCAGTATTTT. Its protein is CAIGTGTGDTQYF.

The rearrangement uses TRBV12-5 and TRBJ2-1; TRBD2 matches at 9 bases. Germline lookup yields CDR1 LGHNT and CDR2 FRNRAP. The CDR3 has 16 residues. The trim removed 4 bases at V and 7 bases at J, leaving 11 bases unmatched. The CDR3 loop reads CASGSSGAGGWNEQFF. CDR3 bases: TGTGCTAGTGGTTCAAGTGGGGCGGGAGGGTGGAATGAGCAGTTCTTC.